Below, one T cell receptor beta chain is given with its context. Its target is not known. This CDR3 comprises 14 residues. V lost 11 bases, J lost 1 base, and 15 bases lay in between. Germline-derived CDR1 and CDR2 are ENHRY and SYGVKD. Investigators performed immunoSEQ version v3.0 at survey level. Measured with immunoSEQ multiplex PCR; TCRdb has only the in-frame clones, and not every one. The sample lists some 40,000 clones; roughly 80% were seen once. The sample belongs to a study of long-term antiretroviral therapy in people with HIV. Study summary: The oldest samples precede the 2015 immediate-ART recommendation by about a decade. Regarding the study as a whole: Comparison with controls showed narrower CDR3 length ranges in HIV repertoires.

The genes are TRBV10-3 and TRBJ1-5; D is undetermined. The TCR was taken from a man aged 18 to 29 with HIV. The sample was unsorted PBMCs, taken 1.5 years after starting antiretroviral therapy. The CDR3 DNA sequence: TGTGCCGTTTCCGATCAGGTGAGCAATCAGCCCCAGCATTTT. This translates into CAVSDQVSNQPQHF.